These 15 T cell receptor beta chains originate from one sample sequenced in a study of blood T cell repertoires in COVID-19. Some clones are missing from TCRdb's copy, which holds only in-frame ones; the method was immunoSEQ multiplex PCR. The sample contains about 78,000 clones, roughly 91% of which appear only once. Sequenced: peripheral blood. These receptors were obtained from a woman in her fifties or sixties in a cohort sampled during active COVID-19.

This clone was found a few times. The chain links TRBV4-2 to TRBJ2-4, with 7 bases lining up with TRBD2. Looked up from germline, CDR1 is LGHNA and CDR2 is YNFKEQ. This CDR3 is built from 18 residues. V shed 4 bases, J shed 4 bases, and the junction held 16 bases outside the gene matches. CDR3 sequence: CASSPSLTSVVQKNIQYF. In nucleotides, the CDR3 is TGTGCCAGCAGCCCGAGCCTCACTAGCGTCGTCCAGAAAAACATTCAGTACTTC.

V and J are TRBV5-1 and TRBJ1-2, with 10 positions matching TRBD1. Losses at the gene ends were 4 bases for V and 3 bases for J; bases not matched to a gene: 3. Germline V gene lookup returns CDR1 SGHRS and CDR2 YFSETQ. The CDR3 extends over 14 amino acids. DNA of the CDR3: TGCGCCAGCAGCCCGGGACAGGGGTACTATGGCTACACCTTC. Residues: CASSPGQGYYGYTF.

The chain couples TRBV12-3 or TRBV12-4 to TRBJ1-1; D is unclear. This CDR3 has 11 amino acids. V dropped 5 bases and J dropped 11 bases, with 12 bases sitting between them. DNA of the CDR3: TGTGCCAGCAGTCCCCGTAAGCACGCTTTCTTT. It is translated as CASSPRKHAFF.

The chain is built from TRBV1 and TRBJ2-2; the table's D call, TRBD2, was not checked against the DNA. TRBV1 has pseudogene status. The CDR3 is 18 amino acids. CDR3 sequence (DNA): TGCACCAGCAGCCAAGTCAGTCCTTTAGCGGTAAACACCGGGGAGCTGTTTTTT. Its protein is CTSSQVSPLAVNTGELFF.

This chain connects TRBV6-6 to TRBJ2-5; D might be TRBD1 (5 bases). The ends were cut back, 8 bases at V and 4 bases at J, with 14 bases in the middle. Germline lookup yields CDR1 MNHNY and CDR2 SVGAGI (reference sequence). The CDR3 totals 13 residues. CDR3 amino acids: CASGTGSGETQYF. CDR3 DNA: TGTGCCAGCGGAACAGGTTCCGGAGAGACCCAGTACTTC.

CDR3 sequence: CASSLGGTGVHEQYF. Written as DNA, the CDR3 is TGTGCCAGCAGCTTGGGCGGGACAGGGGTCCACGAGCAGTACTTC. This sequence joins TRBV28 and TRBJ2-7; the match to TRBD1 covers 10 bases. Germline V CDR1 and CDR2: MDHEN, SYDVKM. The CDR3 sequence is 15 residues long. V lost 6 bases to trimming and J lost 5 bases; unmatched junction nucleotides: 10.

This chain connects TRBV9 to TRBJ2-3, with a possible D match to TRBD1 (6 bases). Between the trimmed V and J ends, which lost 4 bases and 2 bases, there was a span of 11 bases. The CDR3 consists of 14 residues. Germline values: CDR1 SGDLS, CDR2 YYNGEE. DNA of the CDR3: TGTGCCAGCAGCACCTGGACAGACACAGATACGCAGTATTTT. This codes for CASSTWTDTDTQYF.

This clone was detected only once. This CDR3 reads CASSLTGVIYEQYF. The CDR3 bases are TGTGCCAGCAGTTTAACAGGGGTGATCTACGAGCAGTACTTC. This rearrangement joins TRBV27 to TRBJ2-7, with 7 bases matching TRBD1. Germline V lookup: CDR1 MNHEY, CDR2 SMNVEV (reference sequence). The CDR3 is made up of 14 amino acids. Unmatched junction bases numbered 4, after V lost 2 bases and J lost 3 bases.

For this clone: One end of the junction is discordant with germline, which a read error may explain. V usage is TRBV7-7 and J usage is TRBJ2-7, with D uncertain. This CDR3 is built from 13 residues. Germline V gives CDR1 SSHAT, CDR2 FNYEAQ (reference sequence). CDR3 DNA sequence: TGTGCTAGCAGCTTGCACTTGCGCGACGAGCAGTACTTC. It translates to CASSLHLRDEQYF. The full variable domain, in which reference TRBV7-7 and TRBJ2-7 provide the parts outside the CDR3, is GAGVSQSPRYKVTKRGQDVTLRCDPISSHATLYWYQQALGQGPEFLTYFNYEAQPDKSGLPSDRFSAERPEGSISTLTIQRTEQRDSAMYRCASSLHLRDEQYFGPGTRLTVT.

The count of this clone is one. The chain combines TRBV19 with TRBJ1-6; no clear D. Trimming took 6 bases from V and 7 from J, leaving 4 bases between them. The CDR3 is made up of 11 amino acids. CDR1 and CDR2 from the germline V gene are LNHDA and SQIVND (reference sequence). The CDR3 sequence is CASSSNSPLHF. In DNA form, the CDR3 reads TGTGCCAGTAGCTCGAATTCACCCCTCCACTTT.

The chain carries TRBV2 and TRBJ1-5; 12 nucleotides align to TRBD1. From germline, CDR1 is SNHLY and CDR2 FYNNEI. The CDR3 consists of 15 residues. The junction had 3 bases not matched to a gene; V was cut back by 3 bases and J by 6 bases. CDR3 sequence (DNA): TGTGCCAGCAGTGACGGGGACAGGGGGCTTCAGCCCCAGCATTTT. It translates to CASSDGDRGLQPQHF.

This clone was found once. The chain has TRBV18 and TRBJ2-7; 8 bases fit TRBD2. Germline CDR1 reads KGHSH; CDR2 reads LQKENI. The CDR3 has 16 residues. V dropped 3 bases and J dropped 2; count of bases not matched to a gene: 9. CDR3: CASSPIARTSPYEQYF. The CDR3 nucleotides are TGTGCCAGCTCACCTATCGCGAGGACTAGCCCCTACGAGCAGTACTTC.

The chain carries TRBV5-1 and TRBJ1-1, with D tentatively TRBD1 (5 bases). Germline lookup yields CDR1 SGHRS and CDR2 YFSETQ. The V end lost 0 bases, the J end lost 7 bases, and 13 bases lay between the germline ends. The length of the CDR3 is 14 residues. The CDR3 here is CASSLVAGSVEAFF. The CDR3 DNA reads as TGCGCCAGCAGCTTGGTGGCAGGGTCGGTTGAAGCTTTCTTT.

This clone occurred a few times. The chain has TRBV2 and TRBJ1-2, with TRBD1 matching over 7 bases. The CDR3 is 13 residues long. Trimming at V came to 5 bases and at J to 3 bases, leaving 3 bases not matched to a gene. Germline-derived CDR1 and CDR2 are SNHLY and FYNNEI. CDR3 amino acids: CASSRDSYYGYTF. The CDR3 region has the DNA TGTGCCAGCAGTAGGGACAGCTACTATGGCTACACCTTC.

The chain employs TRBV7-9 and TRBJ2-5, with 7 bases matching TRBD2. The V gene's germline CDR1 is SEHNR and CDR2 FQNEAQ (reference sequence). The V and J ends lost 5 bases and 4 bases, in that order; junction bases with no gene match: 10. The CDR3 length is 15 residues. CDR3 DNA sequence: TGTGCCAGCAGCCCCTCAGGTTCGGGAGGAGAGACCCAGTACTTC. It codes for CASSPSGSGGETQYF.